Below are 23 T cell receptor beta chains sequenced from a single sample in a study of T cell responses to AZD1222 COVID-19 vaccine. The protocol was immunoSEQ multiplex PCR, while the TCRdb copy is restricted to in-frame clones and leaves out a portion. This sample has 95,000 to 150,000 clones, with around 89% found just once. The sample was peripheral blood, taken on day 0 of AZD1222 vaccination. The receptors derive from an adult in good health.

The rearrangement uses TRBV4-2 and TRBJ2-2; D might be TRBD1 (5 bases). From germline, CDR1 is LGHNA and CDR2 YNFKEQ. Deletions cut 2 bases from V and 4 bases from J, with 17 bases between. The CDR3 has 17 amino acids. DNA for the CDR3: TGTGCCAGCAGCCAACCTACAGGTTTAGGTGGCACCGGGGAGCTGTTTTTT. Translating it yields CASSQPTGLGGTGELFF.

J is TRBJ1-5 and V is TRBV5-6, with D uncertain. Between the trimmed V and J ends, which lost 2 bases and 4 bases, there was a span of 10 bases. This CDR3 has 14 amino acids. Germline V CDR1 and CDR2: SGHDT, YYEEEE. CDR3 nucleotides: TGTGCCAGCAGCTTCGCAGGAGGGAATCAGCCCCAGCATTTT. Residues: CASSFAGGNQPQHF.

The chain has TRBV6-4 and TRBJ1-1; unclear D gene. CDR3 length: 13 amino acids. The germline V gene encodes CDR1 MRHNA and CDR2 SNTAGT. V was cut by 8 bases and J by 4 bases, with 14 bases left in between. Written as DNA, the CDR3 is TGTGCCAGCCGGGAGTACATTGGCACTGAAGCTTTCTTT. Its protein product is CASREYIGTEAFF.

The chain is built from TRBV5-1 and TRBJ1-5; no clear D. Between the trimmed V and J ends, which lost 0 bases and 1 base, there was a span of 5 bases. Germline V gene sequence: CDR1 SGHRS, CDR2 YFSETQ. This CDR3 contains 14 residues. CDR3 nucleotides: TGCGCCAGCAGCTTGGAGTCCAGCAATCAGCCCCAGCATTTT. This codes for CASSLESSNQPQHF.

The V call is TRBV19, the J call TRBJ2-3; D uncertain. This CDR3 has 14 residues. The V end lost 1 base, the J end lost 0 bases, and 5 bases lay between the germline ends. Germline-derived CDR1 and CDR2 are LNHDA and SQIVND (reference sequence). The CDR3 nucleotides are TGTGCCAGTAGTATAGCTTCAAGCACAGATACGCAGTATTTT. It translates to CASSIASSTDTQYF.

The chain couples TRBV12-3 or TRBV12-4 to TRBJ2-3; D is unresolved. The CDR3 covers 13 residues. The V gene lost 7 bases and the J gene lost 7 bases, with 15 bases spanning the gap. In DNA form, the CDR3 reads TGTGCCAGCACCTTTGAAGATCGGAATACGCAGTATTTT. Its translation is CASTFEDRNTQYF.

This clone showed up just a few times. The chain recombines TRBV6-1 with TRBJ1-2; weak D call: TRBD1 (5 bases). The V gene lost 5 bases and the J gene lost 4 bases, with 14 bases spanning the gap. This CDR3 has 14 amino acids. Germline CDR1 reads MNHNS; CDR2 reads SASEGT. The CDR3 coding sequence is TGTGCCAGCAGTTCCTACGACAGCATCTATGGCTACACCTTC. As protein: CASSSYDSIYGYTF.

The V call is TRBV5-1, the J call TRBJ2-2; no firm D call. V gave up 4 bases and J gave up 4 bases, with 14 bases separating them. Germline-derived CDR1 and CDR2 are SGHRS and YFSETQ. The CDR3 consists of 15 residues. CDR3 in amino acids: CASSLPTGSTGELFF. The CDR3 region has the DNA TGCGCCAGCAGCCTCCCGACTGGTTCCACCGGGGAGCTGTTTTTT.

This sequence joins TRBV4-3 and TRBJ1-2; D perhaps matches TRBD1 (5 bases). Germline CDR1 and CDR2: LGHNA and YSLEER. The length of the CDR3 is 17 residues. V was shortened by 3 bases and J by 1 base, with 18 bases between the two germline ends. CDR3 protein: CASSQDPRTPHNYGYTF. DNA of the CDR3: TGCGCCAGCAGCCAGGACCCCAGGACACCTCATAACTATGGCTACACCTTC.

This clone was found once. This chain joins TRBV6-5 and TRBJ1-2; 7 positions agree with TRBD1. The CDR3 runs 13 residues. V was clipped by 2 bases and J by 5 bases; unmatched bases: 2. Germline CDR1 reads MNHEY; CDR2 reads SVGAGI. The CDR3 is CASSYQGVYGYTF. The CDR3 bases are TGTGCCAGCAGTTACCAGGGGGTTTATGGCTACACCTTC.

The chain links TRBV6-5 to TRBJ1-2; 10 nucleotides agree with TRBD1. Looked up from germline, CDR1 is MNHEY and CDR2 is SVGAGI. Germline trimming cut 0 bases from V and 4 bases from J; bases unmatched to any gene: 5. This CDR3 comprises 16 residues. The CDR3 coding sequence is TGTGCCAGCAGTTACTCGGGGACAGGGGTGCTCTATGGCTACACCTTC. The encoded protein is CASSYSGTGVLYGYTF.

The CDR3 DNA follows: TGCAGCGTTGAAGATCGTGGCTATGGCTACACCTTC. As protein: CSVEDRGYGYTF. The gene calls are TRBV29-1 and TRBJ1-2; D not certain. Germline assignment: CDR1 SQVTM and CDR2 ANQGSEA. This CDR3 has 12 residues. V dropped 0 bases and J dropped 4 bases, with 6 bases sitting between them.

The chain couples TRBV7-2 to TRBJ1-1; no firm D call. This CDR3 is built from 13 residues. The V gene's germline CDR1 is SGHTA and CDR2 FQGNSA. Trimming pared 1 base from V and 6 bases from J, leaving 9 bases between. The CDR3 region has the DNA TGTGCCAGCAGCTTAGTGAACGGGGCTGAAGCTTTCTTT. Its translation is CASSLVNGAEAFF.

This rearrangement joins TRBV2 to TRBJ1-1, with no clear D. The ends were cut back, 4 bases at V and 5 bases at J, with 14 bases in the middle. Germline CDR1 reads SNHLY; CDR2 reads FYNNEI. The CDR3 has 14 residues. CDR3 nucleotide sequence: TGTGCCAGCAGTGTTCAAGTGAAAAGAACTGAAGCTTTCTTT. Translating gives CASSVQVKRTEAFF.

The chain uses TRBV7-2 and TRBJ2-7, with TRBD2 as a possible D gene (7 bases). The CDR3 sequence is 15 residues long. The ends were cut back, 6 bases at V and 3 bases at J, with 18 bases in the middle. The germline V gene encodes CDR1 SGHTA and CDR2 FQGNSA. The CDR3 reads CASSLSRGAHYEQYF. In DNA, the CDR3 is TGTGCCAGCAGTCTTAGCCGGGGGGCGCACTACGAGCAGTACTTC. Supplemented by reference TRBV7-2 and TRBJ2-7, the full variable domain reads GAGVSQSPSNKVTEKGKDVELRCDPISGHTALYWYRQSLGQGLEFLIYFQGNSAPDKSGLPSDRFSAERTGGSVSTLTIQRTQQEDSAVYLCASSLSRGAHYEQYFGPGTRLTVT.

This chain connects TRBV5-4 to TRBJ1-3; D possibly corresponds to TRBD1 (6 bases). Germline V gene sequence: CDR1 SGHNT, CDR2 YYREEE (reference sequence). The CDR3 consists of 16 residues. V was clipped by 4 bases and J by 6 bases, with 20 bases between them. As DNA, the CDR3 is TGTGCCAGCAGCCAGGCTGGGGGGGGGACATCAAACACCATATATTTT. This gives the protein CASSQAGGGTSNTIYF.

A note on this clone: This specimen includes other DNA sequences encoding the same CDR3. The chain links TRBV12-3 or TRBV12-4 to TRBJ1-2, with unresolved D. Trimming left V 8 bases short and J 2 bases short, with 9 bases between. The CDR3 is 12 residues long. The CDR3 loop reads CASQGQNYGYTF. CDR3 nucleotides: TGTGCCAGCCAAGGGCAGAACTATGGCTACACCTTC.

This clone was recorded once. The chain links TRBV19 to TRBJ1-1; tentative D call: TRBD1 (5 bases). The CDR3 loop spans 15 amino acids. Trimming shortened V by 5 bases and J by 0 bases, and 13 bases separated the two germline ends. CDR1 and CDR2 (germline): LNHDA, SQIVND (reference sequence). The CDR3 DNA reads as TGTGCCAGTAGTGAATTGCAGGGCATGAACACTGAAGCTTTCTTT. Protein: CASSELQGMNTEAFF.

V and J are TRBV7-3 and TRBJ1-2, with a tentative D call TRBD1 (5 bases). Germline loops: CDR1 SGHTA, CDR2 FQGTGA. This CDR3 region has 13 residues. Trimming removed 2 bases at V and 7 bases at J, with 11 bases between. CDR3 nucleotides: TGTGCCAGCAGCTTAGAGGGGAGAGTTGGCTACACCTTC. Its protein is CASSLEGRVGYTF.

The chain employs TRBV7-3 and TRBJ2-6, with TRBD1 identical over 10 bases. Germline values: CDR1 SGHTA, CDR2 FQGTGA. Germline trimming cut 5 bases from V and 2 bases from J; bases unmatched to any gene: 6. The CDR3 contains 17 residues. As DNA, the CDR3 is TGTGCCAGCAGCAGATTTGGACAGGGGGCTGGGGCCAACGTCCTGACTTTC. Its translation is CASSRFGQGAGANVLTF. Combining the CDR3 with reference TRBV7-3 and TRBJ2-6 gives the whole variable domain GAGVSQTPSNKVTEKGKYVELRCDPISGHTALYWYRQSLGQGPEFLIYFQGTGAADDSGLPNDRFFAVRPEGSVSTLKIQRTERGDSAVYLCASSRFGQGAGANVLTFGAGSRLTVL.

V and J are TRBV19 and TRBJ2-3; no clear D gene. Germline loops: CDR1 LNHDA, CDR2 SQIVND (reference sequence). This CDR3 region has 13 residues. V lost 5 bases to trimming and J lost 0 bases, with 6 bases between them. In DNA, the CDR3 is TGTGCCAGTAGTTGGGGTAGCACAGATACGCAGTATTTT. Its protein is CASSWGSTDTQYF. The full variable domain, with the rest looked up from reference TRBV19 and TRBJ2-3, is DGGITQSPKYLFRKEGQNVTLSCEQNLNHDAMYWYRQDPGQGLRLIYYSQIVNDFQKGDIAEGYSVSREKKESFPLTVTSAQKNPTAFYLCASSWGSTDTQYFGPGTRLTVL.

The chain combines TRBV3-1 (or the pseudogene TRBV3-2) with TRBJ2-7; D uncertain. Germline-derived CDR1 and CDR2 are LGHDT and YNNKEL (reference sequence). CDR3 length equals 13 residues. Trimming stripped 3 bases from V and 6 bases from J, with 12 bases between. The CDR3 DNA is TGTGCCAGCAGCCAGGGATCGAGGAGCGAGCAGTACTTC. The encoded protein is CASSQGSRSEQYF.

The V gene is TRBV11-2, the J gene TRBJ2-3; the match to TRBD2 covers 15 bases. The CDR3 spans 17 residues. J gave up 3 bases and V 3 bases, and 4 bases lay outside the gene matches. CDR1 and CDR2 (germline): SGHAT, FQNNGV. The CDR3: CASSLGGTSGGTDTQYF. CDR3 bases: TGTGCCAGCAGCTTGGGAGGGACTAGCGGGGGGACAGATACGCAGTATTTT.